Following are 19 T cell receptor beta chains from one sample sequenced in a study of T cell responses to AZD1222 COVID-19 vaccine (dated by TCRdb to 2020 to 2023). Preparation of the library involved the immunoSEQ multiplex PCR assay. Drawn from immuneACCESS, this table holds only the in-frame rearrangements with V and J called that TCRdb kept. Clones are partly lost; checked studies trace under half to an unresolved V gene and leave the rest unexplained. Counted in this sample were fewer than 150,000 clones; about nine tenths of them appeared once. Of the sample, approximately 5% is held by the ten largest clones. This specimen's time point label, interpreted: baseline before first vaccination. The input for sequencing was peripheral blood, taken on day 0 of AZD1222 vaccination. All receptors come from an adult in good health.

The chain joins TRBV19 to TRBJ1-2; the match to TRBD1 covers 7 bases. The CDR3 consists of 15 residues. From germline, CDR1 is LNHDA and CDR2 SQIVND (reference sequence). V lost 3 bases and J lost 8; bases outside the gene matches: 12. Here the CDR3 DNA reads TGTGCCAGTAGTATTGGGACAGCCTTCTATATCGGCTACACCTTC. Translation: CASSIGTAFYIGYTF.

There are a few counts of this clone. The J gene is TRBJ1-6, the V gene TRBV7-3; a possible D gene is TRBD1 (5 bases). V lost 5 bases, J lost 6 bases, and 11 bases lay in between. Germline values: CDR1 SGHTA, CDR2 FQGTGA. This CDR3 has 14 residues. In DNA form, the CDR3 reads TGTGCCAGCAGCCGGGACCGACTTAATTCACCCCTCCACTTT. Translated, it gives CASSRDRLNSPLHF.

The chain employs TRBV11-1 and TRBJ2-5, with D perhaps TRBD1 (5 bases). The CDR3 length is 15 residues. With 1 base removed from V and 2 bases from J, the gap between germline ends came to 11 bases. Germline V gene data show CDR1 as SGHAT and CDR2 as FQDESV (reference sequence). The CDR3 loop reads CASSLGWGQQETQYF. CDR3 nucleotides: TGTGCCAGCAGCTTAGGGTGGGGCCAACAAGAGACCCAGTACTTC. Together with reference TRBV11-1 and TRBJ2-5, the CDR3 gives the full variable domain: EAEVAQSPRYKITEKSQAVAFWCDPISGHATLYWYRQILGQGPELLVQFQDESVVDDSQLPKDRFSAERLKGVDSTLKIQPAELGDSAMYLCASSLGWGQQETQYFGPGTRLLVL.

This clone was observed a handful of times. The genes are TRBV5-6 and TRBJ2-3; TRBD1 or TRBD2 may be the D gene (5 bases each). Trimming shortened V by 2 bases and J by 3 bases, and 16 bases separated the two germline ends. CDR3 length: 16 amino acids. The V gene's germline CDR1 is SGHDT and CDR2 YYEEEE. The CDR3 loop is CASSFRGRSGTDTQYF. DNA of the CDR3: TGTGCCAGCAGCTTCCGGGGCCGAAGTGGGACAGATACGCAGTATTTT.

V and J are TRBV15 and TRBJ1-1; D gene ambiguous. CDR3 size: 13 residues. V shed 2 bases and J shed 4 bases, with 8 bases lying between them. Germline values: CDR1 LNHNV, CDR2 YYDKDF (reference sequence). The CDR3: CATSRQTSTEAFF. The CDR3 DNA follows: TGTGCCACCAGCAGACAAACAAGCACTGAAGCTTTCTTT.

The CDR3 sequence is CASSPQGADGNTIYF. For the CDR3, the DNA is TGTGCCAGCAGCCCTCAGGGGGCTGATGGAAACACCATATATTTT. The chain combines TRBV11-2 with TRBJ1-3; 8 bases are a match to TRBD1. The CDR3 has 15 residues. Per germline, CDR1 SGHAT and CDR2 FQNNGV. V lost 5 bases, J lost 3 bases, and 6 bases stayed unmatched.

This chain connects TRBV10-3 to TRBJ2-5, with D unresolved. The CDR3 covers 14 residues. Per germline, CDR1 ENHRY and CDR2 SYGVKD. Trimming took off 2 bases at V and 2 bases at J, with 9 bases between the two ends. CDR3 nucleotides: TGTGCCATCAGTGAGAATACCGTACAAGAGACCCAGTACTTC. Its translation is CAISENTVQETQYF.

In its sample, this clone was seen once. The V gene is TRBV7-3, the J gene TRBJ1-2, with no clear D. The CDR3 totals 13 residues. Germline CDR1 and CDR2: SGHTA and FQGTGA. The V gene lost 3 bases and the J gene lost 6 bases, with 11 bases spanning the gap. The CDR3 reads CASSFRDGNGYTF. The CDR3 DNA sequence: TGTGCCAGCAGCTTTCGGGATGGTAATGGCTACACCTTC.

V gene TRBV12-5 combines with J gene TRBJ1-1, with D unresolved. Germline CDR1 and CDR2: LGHNT and FRNRAP. Trimming removed 0 bases from V and 6 bases from J, with 11 bases in between. CDR3 length: 14 residues. The CDR3 protein is CASGLVVHRPEAFF. The CDR3 nucleotides are TGTGCTAGTGGTTTGGTAGTACACCGACCTGAAGCTTTCTTT.

The chain recombines TRBV6-1 with TRBJ1-2; D is unresolved. From germline, CDR1 is MNHNS and CDR2 SASEGT. The CDR3 is made up of 16 amino acids. V was shortened by 2 bases and J by 0 bases, with 13 bases between the two germline ends. CDR3 residues: CASSEFGYSANYGYTF. DNA of the CDR3: TGTGCCAGCAGTGAATTTGGATACAGTGCTAACTATGGCTACACCTTC.

This chain uses TRBV6-5 with TRBJ2-2; TRBD2 agrees at 8 bases. The CDR3 has 15 amino acids. Germline trimming cut 6 bases from V and 2 bases from J; bases unmatched to any gene: 5. CDR1 is MNHEY and CDR2 is SVGAGI in the germline V gene. The CDR3 DNA is TGTGCCAGCAGAAGTAGCGGGGCCAACACCGGGGAGCTGTTTTTT. Amino acids: CASRSSGANTGELFF.

The chain joins TRBV2 to TRBJ1-2, with D hard to call. The CDR3 runs to 13 residues. Between the trimmed V and J ends, which lost 1 base and 8 bases, there was a span of 11 bases. Germline V gene sequence: CDR1 SNHLY, CDR2 FYNNEI. The CDR3 is CASSEVAVGGYTF. In nucleotides, the CDR3 is TGTGCCAGCAGTGAAGTTGCAGTCGGGGGCTACACCTTC.

The chain links TRBV12-3 or TRBV12-4 to TRBJ2-3; D uncertain. V lost 4 bases, J lost 3 bases, and 5 bases lay in between. The CDR3 has 12 amino acids. CDR3 residues: CASSYHTDTQYF. The DNA for the CDR3 is TGTGCCAGCAGTTATCATACAGATACGCAGTATTTT.

This chain's CDR3 is CASSPGQGAGAFF. CDR3 nucleotide sequence: TGTGCCAGCAGCCCAGGACAGGGGGCTGGTGCTTTCTTT. The V and J genes are TRBV11-2 and TRBJ1-1, with 11 bases that match TRBD1. CDR3 size: 13 residues. Per germline, CDR1 SGHAT and CDR2 FQNNGV. The ends lost 5 bases at V and 11 bases at J; junction bases unmatched: 7.

In nucleotides, the CDR3 is TGTGCCCTTGGGGTTAACACTGAAGCTTTCTTT. This codes for CALGVNTEAFF. The V and J genes are TRBV5-4 and TRBJ1-1, with D unresolved. Trimming pared 10 bases from V and 2 bases from J, leaving 9 bases between. Germline V CDR1 and CDR2: SGHNT, YYREEE (reference sequence). The CDR3 has 11 residues.

This rearrangement joins TRBV5-1 to TRBJ2-2, with 11 nucleotides matching TRBD2. CDR1 and CDR2 (germline): SGHRS, YFSETQ. CDR3 length equals 16 residues. V gave up 1 base and J gave up 1 base; unmatched junction bases: 0. The DNA of the CDR3 is TGCGCCAGCAGCTTGACTAGCGGGGGGAACACCGGGGAGCTGTTTTTT. It is translated as CASSLTSGGNTGELFF.

The chain has TRBV9 and TRBJ1-5; possible D gene TRBD1, 6 bases. This CDR3 spans 15 amino acids. V was shortened by 3 bases and J by 5 bases, with 15 bases between the two germline ends. Germline lookup yields CDR1 SGDLS and CDR2 YYNGEE. Here the CDR3 DNA reads TGTGCCAGCAGCGCGGGATCAGGGGAGTATCAGCCCCAGCATTTT. Protein product: CASSAGSGEYQPQHF.

This chain uses TRBV5-6 with TRBJ2-2; D perhaps matches TRBD2 (5 bases). V shed 0 bases and J shed 2 bases, with 11 bases lying between them. This CDR3 is 16 amino acids long. Germline assignment: CDR1 SGHDT and CDR2 YYEEEE. The CDR3 loop is CASSLAISANTGELFF. DNA for the CDR3: TGTGCCAGCAGCTTGGCAATTAGCGCAAACACCGGGGAGCTGTTTTTT. The whole variable domain, remainder taken from reference TRBV5-6 and TRBJ2-2, is DAGVTQSPTHLIKTRGQQVTLRCSPKSGHDTVSWYQQALGQGPQFIFQYYEEEERQRGNFPDRFSGHQFPNYSSELNVNALLLGDSALYLCASSLAISANTGELFFGEGSRLTVL.

This clone showed up just once. Other DNA sequences in the sample encode the same CDR3. The chain couples TRBV7-8 to TRBJ2-3; a possible D gene is TRBD2 (5 bases). Trimming stripped 5 bases from V and 0 bases from J, with 6 bases between. Per germline, CDR1 SGHVS and CDR2 FQNEAQ. The CDR3 totals 13 residues. The CDR3: CASSRTSTDTQYF. CDR3 bases: TGTGCCAGCAGCCGGACTAGCACAGATACGCAGTATTTT.